Each of the 10 T cell receptor beta chains below was sequenced from the same sample in a study of blood T cell repertoires in COVID-19. The data were produced by immunoSEQ multiplex PCR, yet TCRdb's version contains in-frame clones alone and is incomplete. Of tens of thousands of clones in the sample, around nine tenths were seen once. Material: peripheral blood. These receptor sequences come from a man aged 50-60 years with acute or convalescent COVID-19.

The sample holds one count of this clone. V usage is TRBV11-1 and J usage is TRBJ2-2, with TRBD1 matching over 10 bases. CDR3 length: 16 residues. V dropped 5 bases and J dropped 5; count of bases not matched to a gene: 8. Germline V CDR1 and CDR2: SGHAT, FQDESV (reference sequence). CDR3 residues: CASSPDRGRETGELFF. CDR3 in DNA: TGTGCCAGCAGCCCTGACAGGGGGCGGGAGACCGGGGAGCTGTTTTTT.

This rearrangement joins TRBV5-8 to TRBJ1-1; D is ambiguous. Germline CDR1 and CDR2: SGHTS and YDEGEE. V was cut by 2 bases and J by 1 base, with 6 bases left in between. The CDR3 contains 13 residues. CDR3 bases: TGTGCCAGCAGCTTTACATCGAACACTGAAGCTTTCTTT. Protein product: CASSFTSNTEAFF.

This clone is a singleton in its sample. The genes are TRBV5-4 and TRBJ2-1, with TRBD1 matching 11 bases. The trim removed 4 bases at V and 3 bases at J, leaving 3 bases unmatched. Germline CDR1 is SGHNT and CDR2 is YYREEE (reference sequence). The CDR3 totals 15 residues. For the CDR3, the DNA is TGTGCCAGCAGCCCAGGGACAGGGGGCTACAATGAGCAGTTCTTC. This translates into CASSPGTGGYNEQFF. Based on the CDR3 plus reference TRBV5-4 and TRBJ2-1, the full variable domain is ETGVTQSPTHLIKTRGQQVTLRCSSQSGHNTVSWYQQALGQGPQFIFQYYREEENGRGNFPPRFSGLQFPNYSSELNVNALELDDSALYLCASSPGTGGYNEQFFGPGTRLTVL.

The genes are TRBV14 and TRBJ1-1; possibly TRBD1 for D (6 bases). The CDR3 spans 12 residues. The germline CDR1 and CDR2 sequences are SGHDN and FVKESK. Trimming removed 8 bases from V and 2 bases from J, with 9 bases in between. CDR3 in amino acids: CASQDRNTEAFF. The DNA of the CDR3 is TGTGCCAGCCAGGACAGAAACACTGAAGCTTTCTTT.

The CDR3 region has the DNA TGTGCCAGCAGCCCCCCCCGGGACAGGGCCACAGATACGCAGTATTTT. It codes for CASSPPRDRATDTQYF. The chain recombines TRBV7-9 with TRBJ2-3; 9 bases fit TRBD1. V was pared by 5 bases and J by 2 bases, with 8 bases of the junction left unmatched. The CDR3 is 16 residues long. Per germline, CDR1 SEHNR and CDR2 FQNEAQ (reference sequence).

The chain uses TRBV5-5 and TRBJ2-5; D may be TRBD1 (5 bases). Trimming left V 4 bases short and J 0 bases short, with 16 bases between. This CDR3 has 16 residues. The germline V gene has CDR1 SGHKS and CDR2 YYEKEE (reference sequence). The CDR3 here is CASSLGAYRYQETQYF. The CDR3 DNA follows: TGTGCCAGCAGCCTTGGGGCCTACAGGTACCAAGAGACCCAGTACTTC.

This clone was picked up one time. CDR3 sequence (DNA): TGTGCCACCAGTGGGGCTACAGGGGGTCCGGAGACCCAGTACTTC. Amino acids: CATSGATGGPETQYF. The chain joins TRBV24-1 to TRBJ2-5; 8 bases map to TRBD1. From germline, CDR1 is KGHDR and CDR2 SFDVKD. V lost 5 bases, J lost 5 bases, and 9 bases stayed unmatched. This CDR3 comprises 15 residues.

The chain couples TRBV9 to TRBJ2-1; 7 bases fit TRBD2. The CDR3 loop spans 17 amino acids. Germline V gene sequence: CDR1 SGDLS, CDR2 YYNGEE. J lost 3 bases, V lost 4 bases, and 13 bases had no gene match. The CDR3 DNA is TGTGCCAGCAGCCCCACGTGGGGGACTACTATCTACAATGAGCAGTTCTTC. Translating gives CASSPTWGTTIYNEQFF.

The chain's CDR3 is CASSQITSGRPNEQFF. The CDR3 nucleotides read TGTGCCAGCAGCCAAATCACTAGCGGGAGGCCCAATGAGCAGTTCTTC. The chain uses TRBV14 and TRBJ2-1, with TRBD2 identical over 12 bases. J lost 6 bases, V lost 2 bases, and 5 bases had no gene match. Germline assignment: CDR1 SGHDN and CDR2 FVKESK. The CDR3 contains 16 residues.

The CDR3 here is CASIYSGVAYNEQFF. CDR3 in DNA: TGTGCCAGCATTTATAGCGGAGTAGCCTACAATGAGCAGTTCTTC. The gene calls are TRBV6-5 and TRBJ2-1, with D perhaps matching TRBD2 (6 bases). CDR1 is MNHEY and CDR2 is SVGAGI in the germline V gene. Trimming took off 7 bases at V and 2 bases at J, with 15 bases between the two ends. This CDR3 has 15 residues.